The following is a T cell receptor (beta chain) sequence with its context. Other DNA sequences in this specimen translate into the identical CDR3. The table came from immunoSEQ multiplex PCR; TCRdb's copy has only in-frame clones and leaves some out. The table shows 250,000 to 300,000 clones, with about nine tenths occurring only once. Losses at the gene ends were 3 bases for V and 0 bases for J; bases not matched to a gene: 4. Germline V gene sequence: CDR1 LNHDA, CDR2 SQIVND (reference sequence). The CDR3 is made up of 15 amino acids. Two negative PCRs, clearance, or symptom resolution characterized the recovered Cohort 3 donors. This record comes from a study of blood T cell repertoires in COVID-19.

The V and J genes are TRBV19 and TRBJ1-2; 7 bases map to TRBD1. The specimen was PBMCs or T cells enriched from blood (not recorded which). The clonotype originates from a man younger than 35 who had recovered from COVID-19. The CDR3 region is CASSIGTEANYGYTF. The DNA of the CDR3 is TGTGCCAGTAGTATTGGGACAGAAGCTAACTATGGCTACACCTTC.